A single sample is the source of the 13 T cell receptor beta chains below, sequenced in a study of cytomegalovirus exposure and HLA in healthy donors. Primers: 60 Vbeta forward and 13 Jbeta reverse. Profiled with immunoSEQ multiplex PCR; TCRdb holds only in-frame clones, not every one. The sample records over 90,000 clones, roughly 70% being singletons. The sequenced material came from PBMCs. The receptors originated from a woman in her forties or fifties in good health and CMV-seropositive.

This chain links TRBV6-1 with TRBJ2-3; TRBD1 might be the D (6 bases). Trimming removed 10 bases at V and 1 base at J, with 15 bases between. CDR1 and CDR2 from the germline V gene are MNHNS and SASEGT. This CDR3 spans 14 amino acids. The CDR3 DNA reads TGTGCCACCCTGAGGACAGTCGGCACAGATACGCAGTATTTT. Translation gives CATLRTVGTDTQYF.

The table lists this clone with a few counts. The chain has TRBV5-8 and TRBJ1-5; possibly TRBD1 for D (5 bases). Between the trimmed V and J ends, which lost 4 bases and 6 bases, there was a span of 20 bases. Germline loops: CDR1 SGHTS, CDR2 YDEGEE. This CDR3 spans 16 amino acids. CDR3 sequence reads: CASSLGRVALTQPQHF. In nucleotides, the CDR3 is TGTGCCAGCAGCCTCGGCAGGGTGGCCTTAACTCAGCCCCAGCATTTT. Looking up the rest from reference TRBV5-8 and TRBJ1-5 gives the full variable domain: EAGVTQSPTHLIKTRGQQATLRCSPISGHTSVYWYQQALGLGLQFLLWYDEGEERNRGNFPPRFSGRQFPNYSSELNVNALELEDSALYLCASSLGRVALTQPQHFGDGTRLSIL.

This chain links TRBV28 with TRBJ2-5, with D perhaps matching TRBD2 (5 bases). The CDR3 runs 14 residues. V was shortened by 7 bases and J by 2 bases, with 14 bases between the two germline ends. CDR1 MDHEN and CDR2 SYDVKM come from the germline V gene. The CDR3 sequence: CASTVRDGQETQYF. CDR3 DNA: TGTGCCAGCACCGTCCGGGATGGGCAAGAGACCCAGTACTTC.

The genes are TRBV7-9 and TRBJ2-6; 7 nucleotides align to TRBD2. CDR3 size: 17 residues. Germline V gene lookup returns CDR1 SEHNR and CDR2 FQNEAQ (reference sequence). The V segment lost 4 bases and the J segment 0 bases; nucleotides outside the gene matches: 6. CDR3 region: CASSWEGISSGANVLTF. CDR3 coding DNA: TGTGCCAGCAGCTGGGAGGGGATCAGCTCTGGGGCCAACGTCCTGACTTTC. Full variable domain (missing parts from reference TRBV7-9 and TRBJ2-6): DTGVSQNPRHKITKRGQNVTFRCDPISEHNRLYWYRQTLGQGPEFLTYFQNEAQLEKSRLLSDRFSAERPKGSFSTLEIQRTEQGDSAMYLCASSWEGISSGANVLTFGAGSRLTVL.

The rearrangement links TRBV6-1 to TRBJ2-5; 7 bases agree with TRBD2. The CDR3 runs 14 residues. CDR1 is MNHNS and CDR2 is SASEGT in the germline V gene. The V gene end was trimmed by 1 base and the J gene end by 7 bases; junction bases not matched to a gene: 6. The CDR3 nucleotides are TGTGCCAGCAGTGAAGGTTCTAGCGGAGGGACCCAGTACTTC. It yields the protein CASSEGSSGGTQYF.

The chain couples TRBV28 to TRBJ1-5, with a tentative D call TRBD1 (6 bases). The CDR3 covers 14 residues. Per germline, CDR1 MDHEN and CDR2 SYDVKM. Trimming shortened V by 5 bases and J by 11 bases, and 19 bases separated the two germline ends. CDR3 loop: CASSPSRDIQSQHF. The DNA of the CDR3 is TGTGCCAGCAGTCCGTCCCGGGACATTCAATCCCAGCATTTT.

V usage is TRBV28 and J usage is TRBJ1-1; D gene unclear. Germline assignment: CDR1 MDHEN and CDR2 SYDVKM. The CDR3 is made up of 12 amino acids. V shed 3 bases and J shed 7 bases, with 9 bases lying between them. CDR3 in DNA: TGTGCCAGCAGTTTGGGTCGGGGTGAAGCTTTCTTT. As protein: CASSLGRGEAFF.

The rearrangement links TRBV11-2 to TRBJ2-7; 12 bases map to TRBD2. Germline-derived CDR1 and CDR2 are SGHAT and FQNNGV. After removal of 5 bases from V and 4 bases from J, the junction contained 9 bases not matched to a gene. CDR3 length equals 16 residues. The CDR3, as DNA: TGTGCCAGCAGCCCCGGGGCCACTAGCGGGAGGTACGAGCAGTACTTC. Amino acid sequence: CASSPGATSGRYEQYF.

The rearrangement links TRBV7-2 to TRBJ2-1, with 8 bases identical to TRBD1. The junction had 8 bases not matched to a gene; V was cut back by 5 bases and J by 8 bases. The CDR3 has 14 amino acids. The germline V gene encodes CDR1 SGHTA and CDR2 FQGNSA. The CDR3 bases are TGTGCCAGCAGCCTCAGACAGGGGTGGTATGAGCAGTTCTTC. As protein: CASSLRQGWYEQFF. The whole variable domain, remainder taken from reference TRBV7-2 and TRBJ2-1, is GAGVSQSPSNKVTEKGKDVELRCDPISGHTALYWYRQSLGQGLEFLIYFQGNSAPDKSGLPSDRFSAERTGGSVSTLTIQRTQQEDSAVYLCASSLRQGWYEQFFGPGTRLTVL.

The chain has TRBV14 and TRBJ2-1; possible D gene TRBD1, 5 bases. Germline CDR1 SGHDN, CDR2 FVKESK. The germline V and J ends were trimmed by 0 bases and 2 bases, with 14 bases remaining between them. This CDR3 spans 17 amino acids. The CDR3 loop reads CASSQEVATAAYNEQFF. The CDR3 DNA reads TGTGCCAGCAGCCAAGAGGTGGCGACAGCAGCCTACAATGAGCAGTTCTTC.

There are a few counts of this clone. The CDR3 loop reads CASSEADRGRRSYNSPLHF. The CDR3, as DNA: TGTGCCAGCAGTGAAGCGGACAGGGGGCGACGCTCCTATAATTCACCCCTCCACTTT. V is TRBV2 and J is TRBJ1-6, with 11 bases identical to TRBD1. The ends lost 0 bases at V and 0 bases at J; junction bases unmatched: 4. Germline loops: CDR1 SNHLY, CDR2 FYNNEI. The CDR3 extends over 19 amino acids. Supplemented by reference TRBV2 and TRBJ1-6, the full variable domain reads EPEVTQTPSHQVTQMGQEVILRCVPISNHLYFYWYRQILGQKVEFLVSFYNNEISEKSEIFDDQFSVERPDGSNFTLKIRSTKLEDSAMYFCASSEADRGRRSYNSPLHFGNGTRLTVT.

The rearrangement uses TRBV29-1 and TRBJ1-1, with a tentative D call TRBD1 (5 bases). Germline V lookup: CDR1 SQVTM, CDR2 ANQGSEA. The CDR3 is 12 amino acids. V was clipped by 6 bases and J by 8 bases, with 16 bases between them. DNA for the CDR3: TGCAGCGTCACTTGGGGGGGGGTAGAAGCTTTCTTT. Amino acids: CSVTWGGVEAFF.

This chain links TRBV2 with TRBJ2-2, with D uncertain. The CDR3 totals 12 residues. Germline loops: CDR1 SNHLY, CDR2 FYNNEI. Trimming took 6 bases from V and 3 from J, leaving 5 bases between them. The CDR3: CASRTYTGELFF. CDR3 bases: TGTGCCAGCAGAACTTACACCGGGGAGCTGTTTTTT.